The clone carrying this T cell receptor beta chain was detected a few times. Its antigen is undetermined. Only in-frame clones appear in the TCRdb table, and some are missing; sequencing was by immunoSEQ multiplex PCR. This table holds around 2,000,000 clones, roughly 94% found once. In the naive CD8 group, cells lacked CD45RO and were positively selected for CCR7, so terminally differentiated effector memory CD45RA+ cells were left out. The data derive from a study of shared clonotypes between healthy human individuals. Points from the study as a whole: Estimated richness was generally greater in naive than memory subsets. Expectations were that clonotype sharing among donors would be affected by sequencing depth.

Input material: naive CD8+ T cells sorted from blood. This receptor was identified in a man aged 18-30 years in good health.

The CDR3 nucleotides are TGTGCCAGTAGTATAGAGTCTAACATTGAGCAGTTCTTC. This translates into CASSIESNIEQFF. The J gene is TRBJ2-1, the V gene TRBV19; D unresolved. The germline V and J ends were trimmed by 0 bases and 9 bases, with 9 bases remaining between them. The CDR3 is made up of 13 amino acids. Germline V gives CDR1 LNHDA, CDR2 SQIVND (reference sequence). The variable domain in full, with the rest retrieved from reference TRBV19 and TRBJ2-1, is DGGITQSPKYLFRKEGQNVTLSCEQNLNHDAMYWYRQDPGQGLRLIYYSQIVNDFQKGDIAEGYSVSREKKESFPLTVTSAQKNPTAFYLCASSIESNIEQFFGPGTRLTVL.